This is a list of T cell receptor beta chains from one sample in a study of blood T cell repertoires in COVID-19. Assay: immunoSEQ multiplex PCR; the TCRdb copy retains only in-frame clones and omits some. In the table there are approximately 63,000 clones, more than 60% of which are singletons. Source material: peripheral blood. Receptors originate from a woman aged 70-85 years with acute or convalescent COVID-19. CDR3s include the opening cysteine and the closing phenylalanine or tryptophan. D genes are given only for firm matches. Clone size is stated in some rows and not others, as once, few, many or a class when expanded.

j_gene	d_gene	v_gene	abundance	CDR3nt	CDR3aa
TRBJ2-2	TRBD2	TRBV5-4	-	TGTGCCAGCAGCATACTAGCGGGGGGTGGCGTGACTTCCGGGGAGCTGTTTTTT	CASSILAGGGVTSGELFF
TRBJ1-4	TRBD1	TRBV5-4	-	TGTGCCAGCAGCTTCCAGGGGGCAACTAATGAAAAACTGTTTTTT	CASSFQGATNEKLFF
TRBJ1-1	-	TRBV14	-	TGTGCCAGCAGCGAACAGGAGAACACTGAAGCTTTCTTT	CASSEQENTEAFF
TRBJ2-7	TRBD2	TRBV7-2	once	TGTGCCAGCAGCTTTAGTAGCGGGGGGGCCTACGAGCAGTACTTC	CASSFSSGGAYEQYF
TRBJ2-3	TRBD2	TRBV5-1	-	TGCGCCAGCAGCCTGCTAGCGGGCACAGATACGCAGTATTTT	CASSLLAGTDTQYF
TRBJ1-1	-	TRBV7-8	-	TGTGCCAGCAGCTTAATAGGGAGTGGAACTGAAGCTTTCTTT	CASSLIGSGTEAFF
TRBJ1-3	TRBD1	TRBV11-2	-	TGTGCCAGCAGCTCGTCCGGACAGGGGCTGGGGAACACCATATATTTT	CASSSSGQGLGNTIYF
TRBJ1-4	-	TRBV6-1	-	TGTGCCAGCAGTGAGGGGCACGAAAATGAAAAACTGTTTTTT	CASSEGHENEKLFF
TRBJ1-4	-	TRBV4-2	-	TGTGCCAGCAGCCAAGATCCCGGACGGGAAGGTGAAAAACTGTTTTTT	CASSQDPGREGEKLFF
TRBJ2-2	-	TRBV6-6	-	TGTGCCAGCAATACCAGGGTTACGTCGAACACCGGGGAGCTGTTTTTT	CASNTRVTSNTGELFF
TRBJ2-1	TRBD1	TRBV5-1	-	TGCGCCAGCAGCGAAAACAGGGGCTTGTTGTTCTTC	CASSENRGLLFF
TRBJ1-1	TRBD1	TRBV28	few	TGTGCCAGCAGTTACAGGGGGCGAGGGGGCACTGAAGCTTTCTTT	CASSYRGRGGTEAFF
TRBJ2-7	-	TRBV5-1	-	TGCGCCAGCAGCACCGACGGACTGACCTACGAGCAGTACTTC	CASSTDGLTYEQYF
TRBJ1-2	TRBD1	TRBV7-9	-	TGTGCCAGCAGCCCTGGGACAGCGGAGGAGACGGGTGGCTACACCTTC	CASSPGTAEETGGYTF
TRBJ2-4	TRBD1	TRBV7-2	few	TGTGCCAGCAGCCGCCCCCCGGGACAGATCCCCAAAAACATTCAGTACTTC	CASSRPPGQIPKNIQYF
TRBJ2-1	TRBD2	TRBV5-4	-	TGTGCCAGCAGCGCCGTGGGACTAGACGTTCGTGAGCAGTTCTTC	CASSAVGLDVREQFF
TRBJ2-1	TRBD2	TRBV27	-	TGTGCCAGCAGTTTAATTGGACTGACTAGCGGGGGGGCCGGTGAGCAGTTCTTC	CASSLIGLTSGGAGEQFF
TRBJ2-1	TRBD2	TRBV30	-	TGTGCCTGGAGGACTAGCGGGGCCTACAATGAGCAGTTCTTC	CAWRTSGAYNEQFF
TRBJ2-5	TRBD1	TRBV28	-	TGTGCCAGCAGTAAACTGGACAGGGGGCGCGAACAAGAGACCCAGTACTTC	CASSKLDRGREQETQYF
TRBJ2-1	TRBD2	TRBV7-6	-	TGTGCCAGCAGCCATCGGGGGGGCGGCTACAATGAGCAGTTCTTC	CASSHRGGGYNEQFF
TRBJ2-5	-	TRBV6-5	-	TGTGCCAGCAGTTCGACAGCGTACCAAGAGACCCAGTACTTC	CASSSTAYQETQYF
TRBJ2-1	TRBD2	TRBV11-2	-	TGTGCCAGCAGCTTTGTAACTAGCGGGGGCTCTCGGAATGAGCAGTTCTTC	CASSFVTSGGSRNEQFF
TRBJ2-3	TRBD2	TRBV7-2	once	TGTGCCAGCAGCTTAGTCGGTGGGGGGGACGTTACAGATACGCAGTATTTT	CASSLVGGGDVTDTQYF
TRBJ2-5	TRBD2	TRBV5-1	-	TGCGCCAGCAGCGGGACTAGCGGGGGAGGGGAGACCCAGTACTTC	CASSGTSGGGETQYF
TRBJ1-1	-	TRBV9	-	TGTGCCAGCAGCGTAGGATTCCAGGCAGAAGCTTTCTTT	CASSVGFQAEAFF
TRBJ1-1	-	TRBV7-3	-	TGTGCCAGCAGCCTGTCAGGACGGGGAGAAGCTTTCTTT	CASSLSGRGEAFF
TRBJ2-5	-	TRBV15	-	TGTGCCACCAGCAGAGATCCAGGGGAGACCCAGTACTTC	CATSRDPGETQYF
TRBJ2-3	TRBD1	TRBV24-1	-	TGTGCCACCAGTGATGTTACAGGGGCCACAGATACGCAGTATTTT	CATSDVTGATDTQYF
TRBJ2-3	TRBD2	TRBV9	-	TGTGCCAGCAGCGTAGAGGGCGGGGGGGTAGATACGCAGTATTTT	CASSVEGGGVDTQYF
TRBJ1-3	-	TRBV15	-	TGTGCCACCAGCAGAGCGGGGGTCGGAAACACCATATATTTT	CATSRAGVGNTIYF